This is a list of T cell receptor beta chains from one sample in a study of T cell responses to AZD1222 COVID-19 vaccine. Some clones are missing from TCRdb's copy, which holds only in-frame ones; the method was immunoSEQ multiplex PCR. The data hold around 140,000 clones, with approximately 91% observed a single time. Sequences were derived from peripheral blood, sampled 28 days after the second AZD1222 dose. Source of these receptors: an adult who received the AZD1222 COVID-19 vaccine. Each CDR3 is given with its conserved first and last residue. The D gene is left open where the match is weak. Clone size is not always given. Where it is, it says once, few, many or a class for expanded clones.

V gene	D gene	clone size	J gene	CDR3 protein	CDR3 DNA
TRBV19	-	-	TRBJ1-4	CASSIWNLGGDATNEKLFF	TGTGCCAGTAGTATCTGGAACCTGGGCGGAGACGCAACTAATGAAAAACTGTTTTTT
TRBV9	-	few	TRBJ1-2	CASSANTASYGYTF	TGTGCCAGCAGCGCGAACACTGCCTCCTATGGCTACACCTTC
TRBV6-6	TRBD2	-	TRBJ2-1	CASSPALGGAGEQFF	TGTGCCAGCAGTCCCGCTTTGGGAGGGGCGGGTGAGCAGTTCTTC
TRBV2	-	-	TRBJ1-1	CASTNYMNTEAFF	TGTGCCAGCACTAATTACATGAACACTGAAGCTTTCTTT
TRBV24-1	TRBD1	-	TRBJ1-5	CATSDSGQGFDQPQHF	TGTGCCACCAGTGACTCCGGACAGGGTTTCGATCAGCCCCAGCATTTT
TRBV18	-	-	TRBJ1-2	CASSPPGTIYGYTF	TGTGCCAGCTCACCACCGGGGACCATCTATGGCTACACCTTC
TRBV5-6	-	-	TRBJ1-2	CASSYGLPNYGYTF	TGTGCCAGCAGCTACGGACTGCCTAACTATGGCTACACCTTC
TRBV2	-	-	TRBJ2-3	CASSDGRGGPDTQYF	TGTGCCAGCAGTGATGGCAGAGGGGGGCCAGATACGCAGTATTTT
TRBV7-2	-	-	TRBJ2-5	CASSLTETQYF	TGTGCCAGCAGCTTAACGGAGACCCAGTACTTC
TRBV3-1/TRBV3-2	-	once	TRBJ2-7	CASSQDTSAGREQYF	TGTGCCAGCAGCCAAGATACAAGTGCAGGGCGCGAGCAGTACTTC
TRBV4-1	-	-	TRBJ1-2	CASSQDWGRVDGYTF	TGCGCCAGCAGCCAAGATTGGGGCAGGGTCGACGGCTACACCTTC
TRBV11-2	-	-	TRBJ2-1	CASREGVSYNEQFF	TGTGCCAGCAGAGAAGGAGTCTCCTACAATGAGCAGTTCTTC
TRBV7-2	-	-	TRBJ1-4	CASSPPGRTWELFF	TGTGCCAGCAGCCCTCCTGGGCGGACCTGGGAACTGTTTTTT
TRBV6-5	-	-	TRBJ1-1	CASSTGPPGAAFF	TGTGCCAGCAGCACCGGGCCCCCGGGGGCAGCTTTCTTT
TRBV2	-	-	TRBJ2-7	CAVTGPSYEQYF	TGTGCCGTGACCGGGCCCTCCTACGAGCAGTACTTC
TRBV7-6	-	-	TRBJ1-1	CASSVRGQISEPAFF	TGTGCCAGCAGCGTCAGAGGACAGATAAGCGAACCAGCTTTCTTT
TRBV12-3/TRBV12-4	-	-	TRBJ2-1	CASSYRINEQFF	TGTGCCAGCAGCTACAGGATAAATGAGCAGTTCTTC
TRBV28	-	-	TRBJ2-5	CASKQETQYF	TGTGCCAGCAAGCAAGAGACCCAGTACTTC
TRBV11-3	-	-	TRBJ2-3	CASSPRGGQGAPGLDTQYF	TGTGCCAGCAGCCCCAGGGGGGGGCAGGGGGCGCCGGGATTGGATACGCAGTATTTT
TRBV30	-	-	TRBJ1-1	CAWSGFPGNTEAFF	TGTGCCTGGAGTGGATTTCCGGGGAACACTGAAGCTTTCTTT
TRBV28	-	-	TRBJ1-2	CASSFRTYGYTF	TGTGCCAGCAGTTTCCGGACCTATGGCTACACCTTC
TRBV6-6	-	-	TRBJ2-1	CASSSSQGYEQFF	TGTGCCAGCAGTTCCTCACAGGGTTATGAGCAGTTCTTC
TRBV20-1	TRBD1	-	TRBJ1-3	CSASARGQGNTIYF	TGCAGTGCTAGTGCAAGGGGGCAAGGAAACACCATATATTTT
TRBV7-8	-	-	TRBJ2-1	CASSLAHYNEQFF	TGTGCCAGCAGCTTAGCGCACTACAATGAGCAGTTCTTC
TRBV10-3	TRBD1	-	TRBJ1-6	CASRDRGSSPLHF	TGTGCCTCCCGGGACAGGGGGAGTTCACCCCTCCACTTT
TRBV19	TRBD1	-	TRBJ1-3	CASRTGQGLDTIYF	TGTGCCAGTAGAACGGGACAGGGCTTAGACACCATATATTTT
TRBV11-3	-	-	TRBJ2-2	CASSLGQGGRSGELFF	TGTGCCAGCAGCTTGGGCCAGGGGGGTCGTAGCGGGGAGCTGTTTTTT
TRBV5-4	-	-	TRBJ1-2	CASSPGIERGYTF	TGTGCCAGCAGCCCTGGTATCGAGAGGGGCTACACCTTC
TRBV10-3	-	-	TRBJ1-5	CAISDGTQNQPQHF	TGTGCCATCAGTGATGGGACCCAGAATCAGCCCCAGCATTTT
TRBV24-1	TRBD1	-	TRBJ2-1	CATSDSYRGESNEQFF	TGTGCCACCAGTGACTCTTACAGGGGGGAATCCAATGAGCAGTTCTTC
TRBV4-1	-	-	TRBJ2-6	CASSQRTASGANVLTF	TGCGCCAGCAGCCAAAGGACCGCCTCTGGGGCCAACGTCCTGACTTTC
TRBV7-9	-	-	TRBJ1-1	CASVGRNTEAFF	TGTGCCAGCGTAGGCCGGAACACTGAAGCTTTCTTT
TRBV12-3/TRBV12-4	-	-	TRBJ1-2	CASSAGVRYGYTF	TGTGCCAGCAGTGCAGGGGTTAGGTATGGCTACACCTTC
TRBV27	TRBD1	-	TRBJ1-2	CASSLRSRQGENYGYTF	TGTGCCAGCAGTTTAAGATCGAGGCAGGGGGAAAACTATGGCTACACCTTC
TRBV9	TRBD2	once	TRBJ2-3	CASSPTSGATDTQYF	TGTGCCAGCAGCCCAACTAGCGGGGCCACAGATACGCAGTATTTT
TRBV28	-	once	TRBJ1-1	CAARGMNTEAFF	TGTGCCGCCAGGGGAATGAACACTGAAGCTTTCTTT
TRBV19	TRBD1	-	TRBJ1-1	CASSILGDRGAFF	TGTGCCAGTAGTATTTTGGGGGACAGGGGAGCTTTCTTT
TRBV19	-	-	TRBJ1-5	CASPVNETAKVEPQHF	TGTGCCAGCCCTGTCAACGAGACAGCCAAGGTGGAGCCCCAGCATTTT
TRBV25-1	TRBD2	-	TRBJ2-1	CATHPPPTSGGNEQFF	TGTGCCACCCACCCCCCCCCGACTAGCGGGGGTAATGAGCAGTTCTTC
TRBV10-3	TRBD2	-	TRBJ2-2	CAIRLAGGGELFF	TGTGCCATACGACTAGCCGGAGGGGGGGAGCTGTTTTTT
TRBV7-2	TRBD1	-	TRBJ1-4	CASSFRGQINEKLFF	TGTGCCAGCAGCTTTCGGGGACAGATTAATGAAAAACTGTTTTTT
TRBV7-9	-	-	TRBJ1-5	CASTLVGGPGSQPQHF	TGTGCCAGCACCCTAGTAGGAGGGCCGGGGAGTCAGCCCCAGCATTTT
TRBV5-4	TRBD1	-	TRBJ1-6	CASSPGQDSPLHF	TGTGCCAGCAGCCCCGGACAGGATTCACCCCTCCACTTT
TRBV6-5	-	-	TRBJ1-1	CASWEAGGIYEAFF	TGTGCCAGCTGGGAGGCTGGGGGGATTTATGAAGCTTTCTTT
TRBV24-1	-	-	TRBJ2-5	CATSAGDGVGSQTQYF	TGTGCCACCAGTGCCGGGGATGGGGTTGGGAGCCAGACCCAGTACTTC
TRBV30	-	-	TRBJ1-1	CAWSTNTEAFF	TGTGCCTGGAGCACGAACACTGAAGCTTTCTTT
TRBV29-1	TRBD1	-	TRBJ1-2	CSVGTGENYGYTF	TGCAGCGTCGGGACAGGGGAAAACTATGGCTACACCTTC
TRBV11-2	-	-	TRBJ1-2	CASSLAEFWGYTF	TGTGCCAGCAGCTTAGCCGAATTCTGGGGCTACACCTTC
TRBV5-1	-	-	TRBJ1-6	CASSLAWQIDGSPLHF	TGCGCCAGCAGCTTGGCATGGCAGATAGATGGTTCACCCCTCCACTTT
TRBV3-1/TRBV3-2	-	-	TRBJ1-1	CASSQAGRTEAFF	TGTGCCAGCAGCCAAGCAGGGAGGACTGAAGCTTTCTTT
TRBV18	-	once	TRBJ2-2	CASSPSRNTGELFF	TGTGCCAGCTCACCAAGCAGGAACACCGGGGAGCTGTTTTTT
TRBV27	TRBD1	-	TRBJ2-7	CASSRDRGLEQYF	TGTGCCAGCAGTCGGGACAGGGGGCTCGAGCAGTACTTC
TRBV7-2	TRBD2	-	TRBJ2-2	CASSFPVWASGRTGELFF	TGTGCCAGCAGCTTCCCCGTTTGGGCTAGCGGGAGAACCGGGGAGCTGTTTTTT